This entry lists 16 T cell receptor beta chains sequenced from one sample in a study of regulatory T cells in long-lasting Graves disease. CDR3 regions were amplified by Arm-PCR using iRepertoire HTBI primers to build TCR beta libraries. TCRdb fed the multiplex PCR reads into MiXCR, producing one record per CDR3 protein. The repertoire includes 400,000 to 450,000 distinct CDR3 sequences, just under 15% of them detected once, and around 17% sits in the top ten. Time point of the sample: newly diagnosed GD, antithyroid drugs for less than 3 months. Extracted RNA from PBMCs served as the source of the TCR library. The sample was also reused in another study, on T cells in Graves' hyperthyroidism and ophthalmopathy.

Sequences were derived from peripheral blood mononuclear cells (PBMCs), sampled at new diagnosis, from a patient treated with antithyroid drugs. These receptors came from a woman in her twenties or thirties with Graves disease.

The table lists this clonotype with a count of one. The chain is built from TRBV9 and TRBJ2-1, with TRBD2 matching over 9 bases. This CDR3 has 17 residues. CDR1 is SGDLS, CDR2 YYNGEE, per germline. J lost 6 bases, V lost 0 bases, and 10 bases had no gene match. The CDR3 nucleotides read TGTGCCAGCAGCGTAGGTCAGGGACTAGCCTGGGTCAATGAGCAGTTCTTC. Translated, it gives CASSVGQGLAWVNEQFF.

The V and J genes are TRBV20-1 and TRBJ2-2, with 10 bases matching TRBD2. The length of the CDR3 is 16 residues. Per the germline V gene, CDR1 is DFQATT and CDR2 is SNEGSKA (reference sequence). Losses at the gene ends were 6 bases for V and 3 bases for J; bases not matched to a gene: 10. The CDR3 DNA follows: TGCAGTGCACCCAAAGCGGGAGGGCCCGACACCGGGGAGCTGTTTTTT. Translated: CSAPKAGGPDTGELFF.

The gene calls are TRBV6-1 and TRBJ1-2, with 7 bases fitting TRBD1. Germline V gene sequence: CDR1 MNHNS, CDR2 SASEGT. After removal of 8 bases from V and 5 bases from J, the junction contained 8 bases not matched to a gene. The CDR3 has 13 residues. CDR3 DNA sequence: TGTGCCAGCGGGGACAGTGGGACTTATGGCTACACCTTC. Protein sequence: CASGDSGTYGYTF.

The CDR3 region is CSVSRGGANTGELFF. The CDR3 region has the DNA TGCAGCGTTTCGAGAGGGGGTGCGAACACCGGGGAGCTGTTTTTT. The chain joins TRBV29-1 to TRBJ2-2, with D perhaps TRBD1 (6 bases). Trimming removed 5 bases at V and 0 bases at J, with 13 bases between. Germline CDR1 is SQVTM and CDR2 is ANQGSEA. The CDR3 contains 15 residues.

This clonotype was counted between two and nine times. The V call is TRBV24-1, the J call TRBJ2-5; D is unclear. CDR3 length equals 12 residues. The germline CDR1 and CDR2 sequences are KGHDR and SFDVKD. Deletions cut 4 bases from V and 5 bases from J, with 7 bases between. Written as DNA, the CDR3 is TGTGCCACCAGTGAGGGTTTGGAGACCCAGTACTTC. Amino acids: CATSEGLETQYF.

This clonotype was recorded a few times. The V call is TRBV20-1, the J call TRBJ1-4; D is perhaps TRBD1 (5 bases). Per germline, CDR1 DFQATT and CDR2 SNEGSKA (reference sequence). This CDR3 comprises 14 residues. V was cut by 1 base and J by 8 bases, with 14 bases left in between. CDR3 amino acids: CSARGPRDPEKLFF. The CDR3 nucleotides read TGCAGTGCTAGAGGCCCGAGGGACCCAGAAAAACTGTTTTTT.

Turning to this clonotype: This may be a read error: a much more frequent sequence differs by one nucleotide. The chain links TRBV5-1 to TRBJ1-5; no clear D gene. Trimming left V 1 base short and J 4 bases short, with 12 bases between. This CDR3 spans 15 amino acids. CDR1 and CDR2 from the germline V gene are SGHRS and YFSETQ. The CDR3 region is CASSLLARNNQPQHF. The CDR3, as DNA: TGCGCCAGCAGCTTGTTGGCGAGAAATAATCAGCCCCAGCATTTT.

This rearrangement joins TRBV20-1 to TRBJ2-1, with D perhaps TRBD1 (6 bases). Trimming removed 3 bases from V and 4 bases from J, with 22 bases in between. Germline loops: CDR1 DFQATT, CDR2 SNEGSKA (reference sequence). The CDR3 consists of 17 residues. CDR3 residues: CSASTRTEKSRYNEQFF. CDR3 DNA sequence: TGCAGTGCTAGTACCCGGACAGAAAAATCGCGTTACAATGAGCAGTTCTTC.

This clonotype was observed many times. J is TRBJ2-3 and V is TRBV27, with 9 bases fitting TRBD2. The CDR3 loop spans 16 amino acids. V was pared by 4 bases and J by 2 bases, with 7 bases of the junction left unmatched. Germline-derived CDR1 and CDR2 are MNHEY and SMNVEV (reference sequence). The CDR3 sequence: CASSSPGLADTDTQYF. CDR3 nucleotide sequence: TGTGCCAGCAGTTCGCCGGGACTAGCAGACACAGATACGCAGTATTTT.

Many counts were recorded for this clonotype. The chain is built from TRBV12-3 or TRBV12-4 and TRBJ2-3, with D possibly called TRBD1 or TRBD2 (5 bases each). The CDR3 totals 12 residues. Between the trimmed V and J ends, which lost 4 bases and 3 bases, there was a span of 5 bases. CDR3 sequence reads: CASSWGTDTQYF. Here the CDR3 DNA reads TGTGCCAGCAGTTGGGGGACAGATACGCAGTATTTT.

On this clonotype: A read error may explain this, as a much larger clone is one base away. This chain joins TRBV9 and TRBJ2-2; 7 bases are a match to TRBD1. The length of the CDR3 is 15 residues. Germline lookup yields CDR1 SGDLS and CDR2 YYNGEE. The CDR3 reads CVSSEGQRNTGELFF. The CDR3 DNA sequence: TGTGTCAGCAGCGAGGGACAGAGGAACACCGGGGAGCTGTTTTTT.

This clonotype came up a few times. The V and J genes are TRBV30 and TRBJ1-4; D gene uncertain. The CDR3 has 12 amino acids. Germline CDR1 and CDR2: GTSNPN and SVGIG (reference sequence). Trimming left V 4 bases short and J 7 bases short, with 10 bases between. CDR3 bases: TGTGCCTGGAAACTAGGGAGTGAAAAACTGTTTTTT. Translated: CAWKLGSEKLFF.

Concerning this clonotype: A much more abundant neighbour one base away suggests this may be a read error. The rearrangement joins TRBV6-2 or TRBV6-3 to TRBJ2-5; D remains unclear. V was clipped by 11 bases and J by 1 base, with 23 bases between them. Germline V gene lookup returns CDR1 MNHEY and CDR2 SVGEGT. The CDR3 runs to 16 residues. CDR3: CACCLEPRRTQETQYF. The DNA for the CDR3 is TGTGCCTGCTGTTTGGAACCTCGGCGGACCCAAGAGACCCAGTACTTC.

This clonotype came up many times. The chain couples TRBV11-2 to TRBJ1-4; TRBD1 matches 8 bases. With V trimmed by 4 bases and J by 4 bases, 26 bases remained unmatched. CDR1 SGHAT and CDR2 FQNNGV come from the germline V gene. CDR3 size: 22 residues. CDR3 sequence: CASSSIMGNWGQATGVNEKLFF. The CDR3 bases are TGTGCCAGCAGCTCGATTATGGGCAATTGGGGACAGGCCACCGGGGTTAATGAAAAACTGTTTTTT. Together with reference TRBV11-2 and TRBJ1-4, the CDR3 gives the full variable domain: EAGVAQSPRYKIIEKRQSVAFWCNPISGHATLYWYQQILGQGPKLLIQFQNNGVVDDSQLPKDRFSAERLKGVDSTLKIQPAKLEDSAVYLCASSSIMGNWGQATGVNEKLFFGSGTQLSVL.

This clonotype was observed a few times. Germline and junction disagree at one end, which may indicate a read error. The chain is built from TRBV6-1 and TRBJ2-2; TRBD2 is a possible D gene (5 bases). This CDR3 comprises 12 residues. Germline V CDR1 and CDR2: MNHNS, SASEGT. CDR3 protein: CASKPGTGELVF. The CDR3 DNA follows: TGTGCCAGCAAACCCGGCACCGGGGAGCTGGTTTTT.

V usage is TRBV15 and J usage is TRBJ2-7; D remains ambiguous. The CDR3 length is 14 residues. Trimming shortened V by 1 base and J by 2 bases, and 9 bases separated the two germline ends. Germline-derived CDR1 and CDR2 are LNHNV and YYDKDF (reference sequence). The CDR3 is CATSRAGVPYEQYF. The CDR3 DNA sequence: TGTGCCACCAGCAGAGCTGGGGTCCCCTACGAGCAGTACTTC.